These T cell receptor beta chains were read from a single sample in a study of blood T cell repertoires in COVID-19. Measured with immunoSEQ multiplex PCR; TCRdb has only the in-frame clones, and not every one. Seen here are around 160,000 clones, approximately 90% observed once, and the top ten hold about 4%. Sequenced: PBMCs or T cells enriched from blood (not recorded which). These receptors were collected from a woman aged 40-49 years who had been exposed to COVID-19. CDR3s include the opening cysteine and the closing phenylalanine or tryptophan.

V	J	CDR3
TRBV7-2	TRBJ1-4	CASSPKFRGGEKLFF
TRBV28	TRBJ2-6	CASLGADGANVLTF
TRBV12-5	TRBJ1-5	CASGPSGNQPQHF
TRBV2	TRBJ2-4	CASSEARSGGITDKNIQYF
TRBV20-1	TRBJ2-5	CSASNQETQYF
TRBV12-3/TRBV12-4	TRBJ1-5	CASRRAVSQPQHF
TRBV2	TRBJ2-7	CASRENGGGPYEQYF
TRBV6-5	TRBJ1-1	CASTGGVQSNTEAFF
TRBV4-1	TRBJ2-1	CASSQVLAGANNEQFF
TRBV5-1	TRBJ2-2	CASSPRTGPGTGKDTGELFF
TRBV29-1	TRBJ1-1	CSTLGGRENTEAFF
TRBV11-2	TRBJ2-1	CASIRGLAGLSSYNEQFF
TRBV28	TRBJ2-4	CASSFQDRIKNIQYF
TRBV7-9	TRBJ1-1	CASRPKDRLNTEAFF
TRBV6-4	TRBJ2-3	CASSDSGQGADTQYF
TRBV28	TRBJ2-3	CASSRRVGGSTDTQYF
TRBV27	TRBJ2-3	CASSSQGARDTQYF
TRBV7-9	TRBJ2-1	CASSLGQGVVNEQFF
TRBV19	TRBJ2-1	CASSIISGRYNEQFF
TRBV25-1	TRBJ1-2	CASSESGQGYGYTF
TRBV4-1	TRBJ2-5	CASSQGRDRVTKTQYF
TRBV7-9	TRBJ2-5	CASSLVAGSDETQYF
TRBV7-9	TRBJ1-1	CASSLARARNTEAFF
TRBV11-2	TRBJ2-1	CASSQTGGSSNEQFF
TRBV3-1/TRBV3-2	TRBJ2-3	CASSQGQGGGDTQYF
TRBV6-5	TRBJ1-1	CASNRQGAAEAFF
TRBV28	TRBJ1-1	CASTIGIRLAFF
TRBV2	TRBJ1-2	CASSVRTGNYGYTF
TRBV2	TRBJ1-2	CARSGSGGLYGYTF
TRBV19	TRBJ1-4	CASSKQQGAVSLTNEKLFF
TRBV24-1	TRBJ1-5	CATSDPLSNQPQHF
TRBV6-5	TRBJ1-5	CATLSRRNQPQHF
TRBV7-9	TRBJ1-6	CASAQQGVNSPLHF
TRBV7-2	TRBJ2-7	CASRGGSSGIYEQYF
TRBV19	TRBJ1-4	CASSNILLSGGGRGNEKLFF
TRBV12-5	TRBJ1-5	CASGLAGGQPQHF
TRBV25-1	TRBJ1-1	CASSGGGGTAFF
TRBV9	TRBJ1-3	CASSVEDRERNTIYF
TRBV5-1	TRBJ1-2	CASSLEGRGYTF
TRBV12-5	TRBJ2-7	CASGLRQGDEQYF
TRBV12-5	TRBJ2-2	CASGFPANTGELFF
TRBV9	TRBJ2-3	CASSVGTLEDTQYF
TRBV6-1	TRBJ1-6	CASSDRPNNSPLHF
TRBV6-6	TRBJ2-1	CASRRQTSGSDNEQFF
TRBV23-1	TRBJ1-6	CASSQSGSSSAGTGNSPLHF
TRBV28	TRBJ1-1	CASSLEVPNTEAFF
TRBV6-5	TRBJ1-2	CASSYSLTGLIYGYTF
TRBV25-1	TRBJ2-3	CASSEYGAGAKDTQYF
TRBV29-1	TRBJ2-7	CSVEGSGGYEQYF
TRBV7-2	TRBJ2-5	CASSFDRGEETQYF